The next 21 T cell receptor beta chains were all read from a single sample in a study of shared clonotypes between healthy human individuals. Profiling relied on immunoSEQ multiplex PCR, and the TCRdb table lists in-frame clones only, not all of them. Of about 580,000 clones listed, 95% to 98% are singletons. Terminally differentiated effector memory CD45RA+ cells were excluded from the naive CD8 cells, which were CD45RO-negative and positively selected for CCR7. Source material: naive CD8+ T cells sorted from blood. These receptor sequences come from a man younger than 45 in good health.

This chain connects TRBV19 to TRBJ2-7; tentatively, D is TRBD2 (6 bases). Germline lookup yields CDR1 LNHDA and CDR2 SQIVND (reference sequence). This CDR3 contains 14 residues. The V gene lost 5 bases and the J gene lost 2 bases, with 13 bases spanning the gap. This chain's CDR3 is CASSGGIVPYEQYF. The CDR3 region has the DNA TGTGCCAGTAGTGGAGGGATCGTTCCCTACGAGCAGTACTTC.

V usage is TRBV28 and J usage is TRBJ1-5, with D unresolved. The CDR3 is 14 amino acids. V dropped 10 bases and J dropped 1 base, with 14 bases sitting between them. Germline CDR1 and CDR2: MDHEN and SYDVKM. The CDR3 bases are TGTGCCACCAACCCCCTGGCAAGCAATCAGCCCCAGCATTTT. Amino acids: CATNPLASNQPQHF.

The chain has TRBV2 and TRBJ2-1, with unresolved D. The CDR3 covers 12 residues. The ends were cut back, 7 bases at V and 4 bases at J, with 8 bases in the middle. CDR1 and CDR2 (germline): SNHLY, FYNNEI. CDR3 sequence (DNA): TGTGCCAGCACAAGGGTATACAATGAGCAGTTCTTC. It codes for CASTRVYNEQFF.

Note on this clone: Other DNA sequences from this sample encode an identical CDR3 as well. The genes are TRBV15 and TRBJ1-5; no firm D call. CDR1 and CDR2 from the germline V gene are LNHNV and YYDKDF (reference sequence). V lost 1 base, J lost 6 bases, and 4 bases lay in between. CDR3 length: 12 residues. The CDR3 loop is CATSRGGQPQHF. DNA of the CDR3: TGTGCCACCAGCAGAGGCGGTCAGCCCCAGCATTTT.

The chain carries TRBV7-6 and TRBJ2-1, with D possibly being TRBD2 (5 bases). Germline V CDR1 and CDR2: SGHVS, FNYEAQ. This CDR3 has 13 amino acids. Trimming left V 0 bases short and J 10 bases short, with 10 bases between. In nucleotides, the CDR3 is TGTGCCAGCAGCTTAGCGGGAGTACGGGAGCAGTTCTTC. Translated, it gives CASSLAGVREQFF.

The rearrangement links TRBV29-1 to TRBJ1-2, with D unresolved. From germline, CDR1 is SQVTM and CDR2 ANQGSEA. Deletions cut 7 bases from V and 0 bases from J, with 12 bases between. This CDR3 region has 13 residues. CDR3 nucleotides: TGCAGCGACGACGGCCAGCCTAACTATGGCTACACCTTC. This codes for CSDDGQPNYGYTF. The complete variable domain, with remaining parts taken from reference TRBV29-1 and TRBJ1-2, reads SAVISQKPSRDICQRGTSLTIQCQVDSQVTMMFWYRQQPGQSLTLIATANQGSEATYESGFVIDKFPISRPNLTFSTLTVSNMSPEDSSIYLCSDDGQPNYGYTFGSGTRLTVV.

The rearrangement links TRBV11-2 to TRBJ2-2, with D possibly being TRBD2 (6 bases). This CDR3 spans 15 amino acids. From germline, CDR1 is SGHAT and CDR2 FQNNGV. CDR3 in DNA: TGTGCAAAGCGGGCCCTGAAACGGGGCACCGGGGAGCTGTTTTTT. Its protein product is CAKRALKRGTGELFF.

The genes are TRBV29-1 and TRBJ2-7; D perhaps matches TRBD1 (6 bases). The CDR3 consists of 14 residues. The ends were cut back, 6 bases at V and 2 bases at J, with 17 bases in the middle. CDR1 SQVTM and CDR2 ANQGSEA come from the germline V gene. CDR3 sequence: CSVTSGTTTYEQYF. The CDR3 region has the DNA TGCAGCGTGACTTCCGGGACAACTACCTACGAGCAGTACTTC.

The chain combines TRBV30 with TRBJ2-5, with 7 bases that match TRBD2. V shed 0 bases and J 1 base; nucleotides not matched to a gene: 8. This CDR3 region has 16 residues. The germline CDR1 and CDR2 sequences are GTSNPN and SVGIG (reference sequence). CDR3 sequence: CAWSVRAGRFQETQYF. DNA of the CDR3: TGTGCCTGGAGTGTACGAGCGGGACGCTTCCAAGAGACCCAGTACTTC.

CDR3: CAGQGSRNTIYF. CDR3 nucleotides: TGCGCCGGTCAGGGTTCCCGGAACACCATATATTTT. The chain recombines TRBV23-1 with TRBJ1-3; possibly TRBD1 for D (5 bases). TRBV23-1 is sorted into the ORF group, with uncertain function. The germline V and J ends were trimmed by 11 bases and 7 bases, with 15 bases remaining between them. The CDR3 extends over 12 amino acids.

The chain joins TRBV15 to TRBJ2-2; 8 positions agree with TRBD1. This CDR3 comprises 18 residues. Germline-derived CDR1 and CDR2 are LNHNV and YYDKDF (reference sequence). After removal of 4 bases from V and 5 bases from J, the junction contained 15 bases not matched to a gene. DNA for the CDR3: TGTGCCACCAGCAATAGCATCCCCCAGGGGGCAATGACCGGGGAGCTGTTTTTT. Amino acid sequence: CATSNSIPQGAMTGELFF.

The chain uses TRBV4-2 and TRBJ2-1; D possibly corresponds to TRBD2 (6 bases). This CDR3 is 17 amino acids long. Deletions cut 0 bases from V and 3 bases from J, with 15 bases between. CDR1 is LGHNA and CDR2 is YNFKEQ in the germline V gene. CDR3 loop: CASSQELLSGDYNEQFF. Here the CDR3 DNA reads TGTGCCAGCAGCCAAGAATTGTTATCGGGGGACTACAATGAGCAGTTCTTC.

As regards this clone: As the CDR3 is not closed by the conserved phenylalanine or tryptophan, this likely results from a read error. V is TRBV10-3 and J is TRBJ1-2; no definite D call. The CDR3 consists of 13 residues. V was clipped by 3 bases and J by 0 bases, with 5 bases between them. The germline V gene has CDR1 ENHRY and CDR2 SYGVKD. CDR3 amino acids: CAISDRSNYGYTL. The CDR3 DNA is TGTGCCATCAGTGACAGATCTAACTATGGCTACACCCTC.

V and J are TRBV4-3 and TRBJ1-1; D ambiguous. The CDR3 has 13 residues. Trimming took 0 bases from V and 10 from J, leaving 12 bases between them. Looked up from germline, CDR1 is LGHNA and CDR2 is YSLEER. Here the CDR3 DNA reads TGCGCCAGCAGCCAAGATCGTGGTCTGGGAGCTTTCTTT. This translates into CASSQDRGLGAFF.

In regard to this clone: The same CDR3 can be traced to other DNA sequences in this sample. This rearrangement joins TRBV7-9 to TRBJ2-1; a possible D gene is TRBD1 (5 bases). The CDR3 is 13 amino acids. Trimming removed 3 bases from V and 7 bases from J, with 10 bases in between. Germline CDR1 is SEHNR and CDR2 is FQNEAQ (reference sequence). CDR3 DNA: TGTGCCAGCAGCTTGGTAGGGGATAATGAGCAGTTCTTC. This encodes CASSLVGDNEQFF.

The CDR3 here is CASSREVVNHQPQHF. For the CDR3, the DNA is TGTGCCAGCAGCCGTGAGGTTGTTAACCATCAGCCCCAGCATTTT. The chain combines TRBV11-2 with TRBJ1-5, with D unresolved. V was cut by 5 bases and J by 5 bases, with 16 bases left in between. The CDR3 consists of 15 residues. Germline-derived CDR1 and CDR2 are SGHAT and FQNNGV.

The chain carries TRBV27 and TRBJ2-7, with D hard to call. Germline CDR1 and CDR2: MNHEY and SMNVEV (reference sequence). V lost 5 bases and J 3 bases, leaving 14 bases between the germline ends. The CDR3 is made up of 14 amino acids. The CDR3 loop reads CASSPIAGDYEQYF. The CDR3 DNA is TGTGCCAGCAGTCCCATAGCAGGCGACTACGAGCAGTACTTC.

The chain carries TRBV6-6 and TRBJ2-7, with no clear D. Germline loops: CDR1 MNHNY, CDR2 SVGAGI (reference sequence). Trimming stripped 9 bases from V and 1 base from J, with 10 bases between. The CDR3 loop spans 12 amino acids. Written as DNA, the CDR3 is TGTGCCAGATGTGACACTTCCTACGAGCAGTACTTC. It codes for CARCDTSYEQYF.

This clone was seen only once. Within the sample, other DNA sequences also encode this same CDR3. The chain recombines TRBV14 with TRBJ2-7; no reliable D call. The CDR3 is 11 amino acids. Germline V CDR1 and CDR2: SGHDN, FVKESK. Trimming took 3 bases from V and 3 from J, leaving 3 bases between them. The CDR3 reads CASSQSYEQYF. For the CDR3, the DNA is TGTGCCAGCAGCCAGAGCTACGAGCAGTACTTC.

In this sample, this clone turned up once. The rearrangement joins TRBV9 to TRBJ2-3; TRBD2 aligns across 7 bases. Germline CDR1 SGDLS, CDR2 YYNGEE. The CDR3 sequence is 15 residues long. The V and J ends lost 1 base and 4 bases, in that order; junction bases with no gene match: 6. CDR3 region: CASSVRGGSADTQYF. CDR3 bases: TGTGCCAGCAGCGTACGCGGCGGGAGCGCAGATACGCAGTATTTT.

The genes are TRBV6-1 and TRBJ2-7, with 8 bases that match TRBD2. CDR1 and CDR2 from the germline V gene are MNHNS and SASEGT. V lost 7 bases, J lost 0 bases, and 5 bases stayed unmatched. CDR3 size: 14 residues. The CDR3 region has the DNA TGTGCCAGCATGCTAGCGGGCGTCTCCTACGAGCAGTACTTC. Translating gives CASMLAGVSYEQYF.